These T cell receptor beta chains were read from a single sample in a study of T cells in Graves' hyperthyroidism and ophthalmopathy. TCRdb reprocessed the multiplex PCR reads via MiXCR and lists one record per CDR3 protein. The sample holds around 620,000 distinct CDR3 sequences, around 16% seen once. The specimen sequenced was blood. The source of these receptors is a woman in her twenties or thirties with Graves' hyperthyroidism. Each CDR3 is given without its conserved first and last residue.

V	CDR3
TRBV29-1	SGRGMGGGELF
TRBV28	ASSSGLAGVGTDTQY
TRBV9	ASTGGGRAGELF
TRBV5-4	ASSLELLAGSNEQF
TRBV7-2	ASSLVPGTSGDAGEQY
TRBV20-1	SARDQDRPRSGELF
TRBV10-2	ASVNTEILVWNEQF
TRBV2	ASDRVSYEQY
TRBV13	ASSRAGTDVYEQY
TRBV7-9	ASSSALGGDETQY
TRBV12-3/TRBV12-4	ASSLTVSGAYTDTQY
TRBV6-1	ASKSTGQGYGGGIGYNEQF
TRBV2	ASSVGQITDTQY
TRBV18	ASSPLAGYEQY
TRBV5-1	ASSLEVGQDNSPLH
TRBV7-9	ASSLRGASYEQY